This T cell receptor (beta chain) was sequenced during a study of blood T cell repertoires in COVID-19. Study-level background: Spain, Italy and the United States supplied samples that represented acute and convalescent COVID-19. T cells, B-cell-depleted T cells, or PBMCs supplied cDNA or gDNA.

The CDR3 spans 14 residues. In the authors' methods: Reference gene primer amplification in the assay estimated nucleated cell counts. This table comes from immunoSEQ multiplex PCR, and its TCRdb copy is limited to in-frame clones, with some not included. D and trimming come from the DNA, and the V and J calls and clone size come from that table. Here the sample spans roughly 190,000 clones, about 85% being singletons. This sequence joins TRBV21-1 and TRBJ1-3; the table's TRBD1 call for D was not verified on the DNA. TRBV21-1 is given as a pseudogene. This clonotype originated in a human donor in a cohort sampled during active COVID-19. Specimen: peripheral blood. CDR3 nucleotide sequence: TGTGCCAGCAGGACATCGGGACATCGAAACACCATATATTTT. Encoded protein: CASRTSGHRNTIYF.